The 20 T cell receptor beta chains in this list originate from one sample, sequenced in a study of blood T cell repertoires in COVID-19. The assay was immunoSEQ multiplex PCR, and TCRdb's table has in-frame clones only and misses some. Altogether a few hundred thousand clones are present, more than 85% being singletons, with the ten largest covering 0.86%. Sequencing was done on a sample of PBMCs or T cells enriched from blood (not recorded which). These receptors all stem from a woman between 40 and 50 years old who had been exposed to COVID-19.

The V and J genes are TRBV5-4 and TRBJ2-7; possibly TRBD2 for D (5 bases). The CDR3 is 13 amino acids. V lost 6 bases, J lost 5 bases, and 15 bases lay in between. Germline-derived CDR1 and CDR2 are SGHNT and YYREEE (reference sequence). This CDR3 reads CASTTLNSDEQYF. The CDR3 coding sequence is TGTGCCAGCACCACCCTCAATAGCGACGAGCAGTACTTC. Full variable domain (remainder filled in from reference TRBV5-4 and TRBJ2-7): ETGVTQSPTHLIKTRGQQVTLRCSSQSGHNTVSWYQQALGQGPQFIFQYYREEENGRGNFPPRFSGLQFPNYSSELNVNALELDDSALYLCASTTLNSDEQYFGPGTRLTVT.

CDR3 region: CASTTGRAYGYTF. The CDR3 nucleotides are TGCGCCAGCACAACAGGTAGAGCCTATGGCTACACCTTC. The chain is built from TRBV10-1 and TRBJ1-2; TRBD1 might be the D (5 bases). V lost 7 bases and J 4 bases, leaving 13 bases between the germline ends. This CDR3 is 13 amino acids long. Germline V CDR1 and CDR2: WNHNN, SYGVQD (reference sequence).

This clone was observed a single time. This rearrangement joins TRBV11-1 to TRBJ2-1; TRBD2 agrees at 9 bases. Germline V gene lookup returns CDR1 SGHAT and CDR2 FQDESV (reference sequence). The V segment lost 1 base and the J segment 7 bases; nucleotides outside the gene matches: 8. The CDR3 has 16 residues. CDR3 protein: CASSLVQREAGNEQFF. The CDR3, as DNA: TGTGCCAGCAGCTTAGTACAGCGGGAGGCGGGTAATGAGCAGTTCTTC.

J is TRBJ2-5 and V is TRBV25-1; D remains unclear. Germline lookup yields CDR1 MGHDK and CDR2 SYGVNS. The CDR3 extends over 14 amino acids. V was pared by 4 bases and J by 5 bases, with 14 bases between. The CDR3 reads CASSGSSFSETQYF. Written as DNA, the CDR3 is TGTGCCAGCAGTGGCTCTAGTTTTTCGGAGACCCAGTACTTC.

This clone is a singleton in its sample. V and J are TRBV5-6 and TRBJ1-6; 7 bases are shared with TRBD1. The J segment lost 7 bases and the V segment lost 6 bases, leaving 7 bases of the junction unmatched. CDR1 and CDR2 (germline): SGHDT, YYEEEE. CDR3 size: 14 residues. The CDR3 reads CASNYSGGNSPLHF. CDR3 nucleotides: TGTGCCAGCAACTATTCAGGGGGAAATTCACCCCTCCACTTT.

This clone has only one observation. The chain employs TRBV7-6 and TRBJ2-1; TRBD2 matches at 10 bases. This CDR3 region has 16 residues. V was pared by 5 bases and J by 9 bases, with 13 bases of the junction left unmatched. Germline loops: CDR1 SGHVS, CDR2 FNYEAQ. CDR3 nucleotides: TGTGCCAGCAGCGTACAGCGGGAGGGCCTCGGTGGTGAGCAGTTCTTC. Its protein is CASSVQREGLGGEQFF.

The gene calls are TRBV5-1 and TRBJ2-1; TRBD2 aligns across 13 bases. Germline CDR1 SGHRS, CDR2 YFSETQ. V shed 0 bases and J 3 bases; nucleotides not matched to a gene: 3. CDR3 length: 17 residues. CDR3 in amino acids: CASSLGLAGGDYNEQFF. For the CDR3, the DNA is TGCGCCAGCAGCTTGGGACTAGCGGGGGGCGACTACAATGAGCAGTTCTTC.

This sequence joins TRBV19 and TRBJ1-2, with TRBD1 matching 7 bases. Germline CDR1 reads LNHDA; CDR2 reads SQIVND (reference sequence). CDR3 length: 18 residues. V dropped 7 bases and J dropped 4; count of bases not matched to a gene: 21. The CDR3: CASKRGTVPSQYGYGYTF. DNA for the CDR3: TGTGCCAGTAAAAGAGGGACAGTTCCAAGTCAATATGGCTATGGCTACACCTTC.

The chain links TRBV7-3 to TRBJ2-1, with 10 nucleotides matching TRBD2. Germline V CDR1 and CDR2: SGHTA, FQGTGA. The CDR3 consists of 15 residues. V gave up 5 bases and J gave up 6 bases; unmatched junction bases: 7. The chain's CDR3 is CASSTGLADSNEQFF. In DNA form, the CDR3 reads TGTGCCAGCAGCACTGGACTAGCGGATTCCAATGAGCAGTTCTTC. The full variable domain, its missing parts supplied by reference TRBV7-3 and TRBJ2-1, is GAGVSQTPSNKVTEKGKYVELRCDPISGHTALYWYRQSLGQGPEFLIYFQGTGAADDSGLPNDRFFAVRPEGSVSTLKIQRTERGDSAVYLCASSTGLADSNEQFFGPGTRLTVL.

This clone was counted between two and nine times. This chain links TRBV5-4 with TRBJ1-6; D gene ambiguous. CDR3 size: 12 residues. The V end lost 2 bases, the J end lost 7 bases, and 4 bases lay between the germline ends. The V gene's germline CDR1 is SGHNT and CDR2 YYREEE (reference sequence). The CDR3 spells CASSLQNSPLHF. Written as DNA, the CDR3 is TGTGCCAGCAGCTTACAGAATTCACCCCTCCACTTT.

CDR3 amino acids: CASSLVAGGAGELFF. The CDR3 bases are TGTGCCAGCAGCTTAGTGGCAGGGGGCGCGGGGGAGCTGTTTTTT. V is TRBV7-8 and J is TRBJ2-2, with 8 nucleotides matching TRBD1. CDR3 length equals 15 residues. V was clipped by 1 base and J by 8 bases; unmatched bases: 6. Germline CDR1 and CDR2: SGHVS and FQNEAQ.

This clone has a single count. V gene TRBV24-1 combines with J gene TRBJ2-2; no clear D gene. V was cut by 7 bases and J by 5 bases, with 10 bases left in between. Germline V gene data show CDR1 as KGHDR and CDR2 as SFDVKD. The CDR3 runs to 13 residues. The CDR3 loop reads CATRARSTGELFF. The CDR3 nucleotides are TGTGCCACCAGAGCAAGATCGACCGGGGAGCTGTTTTTT.

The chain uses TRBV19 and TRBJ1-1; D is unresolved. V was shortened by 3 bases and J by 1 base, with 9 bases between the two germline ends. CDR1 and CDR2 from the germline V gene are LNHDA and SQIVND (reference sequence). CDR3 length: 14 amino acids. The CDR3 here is CASSIASRNTEAFF. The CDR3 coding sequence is TGTGCCAGTAGTATCGCATCCAGGAACACTGAAGCTTTCTTT.

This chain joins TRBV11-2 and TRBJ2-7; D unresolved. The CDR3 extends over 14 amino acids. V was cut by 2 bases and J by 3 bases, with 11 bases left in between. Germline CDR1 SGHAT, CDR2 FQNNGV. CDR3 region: CASSLRQANYEQYF. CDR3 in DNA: TGTGCCAGCAGCTTACGTCAGGCGAACTACGAGCAGTACTTC.

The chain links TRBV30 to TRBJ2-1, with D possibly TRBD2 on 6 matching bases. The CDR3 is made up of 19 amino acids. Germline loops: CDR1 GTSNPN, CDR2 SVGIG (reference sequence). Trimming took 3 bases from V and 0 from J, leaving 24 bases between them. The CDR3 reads CAWRSREASAYLSYNEQFF. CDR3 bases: TGTGCCTGGAGGTCGAGGGAGGCTAGTGCTTACCTCTCCTACAATGAGCAGTTCTTC.

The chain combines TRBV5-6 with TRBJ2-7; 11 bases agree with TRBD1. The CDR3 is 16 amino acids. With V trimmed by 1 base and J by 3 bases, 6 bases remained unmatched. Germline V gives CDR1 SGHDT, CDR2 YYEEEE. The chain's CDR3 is CASSLRDRGRSYEQYF. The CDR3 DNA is TGTGCCAGCAGCTTGCGGGACAGGGGGAGAAGCTACGAGCAGTACTTC.

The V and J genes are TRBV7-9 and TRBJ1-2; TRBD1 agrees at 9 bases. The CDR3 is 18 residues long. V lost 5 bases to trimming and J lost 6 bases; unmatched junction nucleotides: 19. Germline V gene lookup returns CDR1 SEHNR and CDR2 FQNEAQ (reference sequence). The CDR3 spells CASSPPILQGAANDGYTF. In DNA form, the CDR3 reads TGTGCCAGCAGCCCCCCCATCCTACAGGGGGCGGCGAACGATGGCTACACCTTC.

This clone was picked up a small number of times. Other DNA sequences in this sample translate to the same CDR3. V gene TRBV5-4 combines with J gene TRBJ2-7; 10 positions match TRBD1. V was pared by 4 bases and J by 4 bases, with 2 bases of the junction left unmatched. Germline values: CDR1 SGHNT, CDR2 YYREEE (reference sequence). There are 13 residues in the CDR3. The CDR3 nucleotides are TGTGCCAGCAGCGGACAGGGGGGATACGAGCAGTACTTC. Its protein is CASSGQGGYEQYF.

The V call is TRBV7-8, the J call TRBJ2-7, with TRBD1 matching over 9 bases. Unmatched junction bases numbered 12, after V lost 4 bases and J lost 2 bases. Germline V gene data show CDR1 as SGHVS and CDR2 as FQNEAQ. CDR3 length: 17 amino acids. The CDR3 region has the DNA TGTGCCAGCAGCTCGATACCCGGACAGGGGAGAACCTACGAGCAGTACTTC. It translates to CASSSIPGQGRTYEQYF.

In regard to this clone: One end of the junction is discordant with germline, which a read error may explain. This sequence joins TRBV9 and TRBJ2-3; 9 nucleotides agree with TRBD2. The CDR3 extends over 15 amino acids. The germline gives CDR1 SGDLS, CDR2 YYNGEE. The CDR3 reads CASSASGTSRDTQYF. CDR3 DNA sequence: TGTGCCAGCAGCGCTTCCGGGACTAGCAGAGATACGCAGTATTTT.